The entry that follows covers one T cell receptor beta chain sequence. These data originate in a study of shared T cell receptors in the human thymus. Measured with immunoSEQ multiplex PCR; TCRdb has only the in-frame clones, and not every one. This sample yields fewer than 700,000 clones, of which approximately 90% are seen a single time; 0.008% to 0.011% belongs to the top ten. V was clipped by 0 bases and J by 2 bases; unmatched bases: 7. CDR3 length equals 16 residues. Germline CDR1 is MNHEY and CDR2 is SMNVEV (reference sequence). A further study also used this sample, focusing on human thymus T cells. Per that paper: Donation was from healthy Finnish infants who were having corrective surgery that addressed congenital heart defects. The thymus was resected at corrective cardiac surgery. It looked as if thymic and blood repertoires used V and J genes in a biased way. The related literature has documented a marked overlap of thymic repertoires among unrelated individuals.

This receptor was obtained from a boy in the first two years of life with a congenital heart defect. The V gene is TRBV27, the J gene TRBJ2-7; 7 positions match TRBD1. Sequencing input: thymocytes. CDR3 residues: CASSLSGQVTPYEQYF. The CDR3 DNA sequence: TGTGCCAGCAGTTTATCAGGACAGGTCACACCCTACGAGCAGTACTTC.